This TCR beta chain comes out of a study of blood T cell repertoires in COVID-19. About the research overall: From the United States, Italy and Spain came samples of acute and convalescent COVID-19. PBMCs, B-cell-depleted T cells, or T cells provided the cDNA or gDNA that made up the material.

The CDR3 spans 14 residues. Deletions cut 4 bases from V and 5 bases from J, with 15 bases between. CDR1 and CDR2 from the germline V gene are GTSNPN and SVGIG (reference sequence). The method was immunoSEQ multiplex PCR; TCRdb's version includes in-frame clones alone and lacks a portion of them. The sample yields fewer than 200,000 clones, around four fifths seen once. This clone has just a few counts. This chain connects TRBV30 to TRBJ1-3; D not resolved. Material for sequencing was PBMCs or T cells enriched from blood (not recorded which). This sequence was found in a woman aged 45-59 years who had recovered from COVID-19. The CDR3 protein is CAWTGSGARNTIYF. The CDR3 DNA reads TGTGCCTGGACCGGTAGCGGCGCGAGAAACACCATATATTTT.